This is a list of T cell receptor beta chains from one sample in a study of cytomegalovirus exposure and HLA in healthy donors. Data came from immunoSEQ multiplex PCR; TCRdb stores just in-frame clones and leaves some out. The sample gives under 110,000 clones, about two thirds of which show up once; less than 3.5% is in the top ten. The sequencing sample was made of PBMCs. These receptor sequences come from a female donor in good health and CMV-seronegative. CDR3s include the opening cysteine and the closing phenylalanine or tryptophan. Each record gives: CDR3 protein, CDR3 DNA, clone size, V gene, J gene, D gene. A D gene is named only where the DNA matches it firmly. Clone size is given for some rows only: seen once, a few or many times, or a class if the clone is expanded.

CDR3: CASSPRTSGKIDTQYF; DNA: TGTGCCAGCAGCCCTAGGACTAGCGGGAAGATAGATACGCAGTATTTT; size: .; V: TRBV11-3; J: TRBJ2-3; D: TRBD2
CDR3: CASSGDLREAYEQYF; DNA: TGTGCCAGCAGCGGGGACTTGCGAGAGGCCTACGAGCAGTACTTC; size: .; V: TRBV5-4; J: TRBJ2-7; D: .
CDR3: CSVRQGTGNTIYF; DNA: TGCAGCGTTCGTCAGGGTACTGGAAACACCATATATTTT; size: .; V: TRBV29-1; J: TRBJ1-3; D: .
CDR3: CASSSLRGGDRDFDEQFF; DNA: TGTGCCAGCAGCTCCCTCCGGGGGGGGGACAGGGATTTCGATGAGCAGTTCTTC; size: .; V: TRBV13; J: TRBJ2-1; D: .
CDR3: CASSLGGSSYNEQFF; DNA: TGTGCCAGCAGTTTAGGCGGGAGCTCCTACAATGAGCAGTTCTTC; size: .; V: TRBV2; J: TRBJ2-1; D: TRBD2
CDR3: CAISETANYGYTF; DNA: TGTGCCATCAGTGAGACAGCTAACTATGGCTACACCTTC; size: .; V: TRBV10-3; J: TRBJ1-2; D: .
CDR3: CASSVQGARNYGYTF; DNA: TGTGCCAGCAGTGTACAGGGGGCGCGTAACTATGGCTACACCTTC; size: .; V: TRBV27; J: TRBJ1-2; D: TRBD1
CDR3: CASSSSITGFSYEQYF; DNA: TGTGCCAGCAGCTCTTCCATCACAGGGTTCTCCTACGAGCAGTACTTC; size: .; V: TRBV7-8; J: TRBJ2-7; D: .
CDR3: CASSLAGVPEAFF; DNA: TGTGCCAGCAGCTTAGCAGGGGTTCCGGAAGCTTTCTTT; size: .; V: TRBV7-9; J: TRBJ1-1; D: .
CDR3: CASSLLFRRDRGGSPLHF; DNA: TGTGCCAGCAGTTTATTATTCCGCCGGGACAGGGGAGGATCACCCCTCCACTTT; size: few; V: TRBV27; J: TRBJ1-6; D: TRBD1
CDR3: CAWQSQGLAKAPTASF; DNA: TGTGCCTGGCAATCCCAAGGACTGGCGAAGGCCCCCACCGCTTCATTT; size: .; V: TRBV30; J: TRBJ2-3; D: .
CDR3: CASSPPPDRGLNYGYTF; DNA: TGTGCCAGCAGCCCCCCCCCGGACAGGGGACTTAACTATGGCTACACCTTC; size: many; V: TRBV5-5; J: TRBJ1-2; D: TRBD1
CDR3: CASSFFLAGHSYNEQFF; DNA: TGCGCCAGCAGCTTTTTCCTAGCGGGACACTCCTACAATGAGCAGTTCTTC; size: .; V: TRBV5-1; J: TRBJ2-1; D: TRBD2
CDR3: CASSPRDRGTDTQYF; DNA: TGTGCCAGCTCACCACGGGACAGGGGCACAGATACGCAGTATTTT; size: few; V: TRBV18; J: TRBJ2-3; D: TRBD1
CDR3: CASSLRGNYGYTF; DNA: TGTGCCAGCAGTTTACGCGGGAACTATGGCTACACCTTC; size: .; V: TRBV27; J: TRBJ1-2; D: .
CDR3: CASSLAAGGPYEQFF; DNA: TGTGCCAGCAGCTTAGCAGCGGGAGGGCCGTATGAGCAGTTCTTC; size: .; V: TRBV11-2; J: TRBJ2-1; D: TRBD2
CDR3: CAISEGQGNTEAFF; DNA: TGTGCCATCAGTGAGGGTCAGGGGAACACTGAAGCTTTCTTT; size: .; V: TRBV10-3; J: TRBJ1-1; D: .
CDR3: CASGRSGGARNIQYF; DNA: TGTGCTAGTGGTAGAAGCGGGGGGGCCAGGAACATTCAGTACTTC; size: .; V: TRBV12-5; J: TRBJ2-4; D: TRBD2
CDR3: CASSGLAGGAPPNEQFF; DNA: TGTGCCAGCAGCGGACTAGCGGGAGGGGCCCCCCCCAATGAGCAGTTCTTC; size: .; V: TRBV13; J: TRBJ2-1; D: TRBD2
CDR3: CASRVPRGNEQYF; DNA: TGTGCCAGCCGAGTACCCAGGGGGAACGAGCAGTACTTC; size: .; V: TRBV28; J: TRBJ2-7; D: TRBD1
CDR3: CASSVGGGVTNYGYTF; DNA: TGTGCCAGCAGCGTAGGAGGGGGAGTTACTAACTATGGCTACACCTTC; size: .; V: TRBV9; J: TRBJ1-2; D: .
CDR3: CASSLVQWEYNEQFF; DNA: TGTGCCAGCAGCTTAGTCCAGTGGGAGTACAATGAGCAGTTCTTC; size: .; V: TRBV11-2; J: TRBJ2-1; D: .
CDR3: CASSSVRSGGWNEQFF; DNA: TGTGCCAGCAGTTCCGTCCGCAGCGGGGGTTGGAATGAGCAGTTCTTC; size: .; V: TRBV27; J: TRBJ2-1; D: TRBD2